A selection of T cell receptor beta chains follows, all from one sample in a study of T cells in narcolepsy. Generated by immunoSEQ multiplex PCR, the TCRdb table keeps only in-frame clones and is missing some. The table lists some 32,000 clones, around four fifths of them singletons. Sequencing input: CD45RA- memory CD4+ T cells from PBMCs. These TCRs come from a human donor with narcolepsy. CDR3s include the opening cysteine and the closing phenylalanine or tryptophan. The D gene is left open where the match is weak. Not every row has a clone size; where given, it reads once, few, many or a size class.

V	size	J	D	CDR3	DNA
TRBV30	once	TRBJ1-1	TRBD1	CAWSRDRGSEAFF	TGTGCCTGGAGCCGGGACAGGGGGTCTGAAGCTTTCTTT
TRBV18	.	TRBJ1-6	.	CASSPGMGPLHF	TGTGCCAGCTCACCAGGGATGGGGCCCCTCCACTTT
TRBV30	.	TRBJ1-6	.	CACRIGSTDWNSPLHF	TGTGCCTGCCGTATCGGCAGTACAGATTGGAATTCACCCCTCCACTTT
TRBV9	.	TRBJ2-7	.	CASSVAGASYEQYF	TGTGCCAGCAGCGTAGCTGGGGCCTCCTACGAGCAGTACTTC
TRBV28	.	TRBJ2-7	.	CASSPLRGAAYEQYF	TGTGCCAGCAGTCCCCTCCGGGGGGCCGCCTACGAGCAGTACTTC
TRBV19	.	TRBJ2-1	.	CASMPRGSSYNEQFF	TGTGCCAGTATGCCCAGGGGCTCGTCCTACAATGAGCAGTTCTTC
TRBV6-1	once	TRBJ1-5	.	CASSESWRGQADQPQHF	TGTGCCAGCAGTGAATCTTGGAGGGGCCAGGCTGATCAGCCCCAGCATTTT
TRBV2	few	TRBJ1-3	.	CASSEGGVSSDTIYF	TGTGCCAGCAGTGAAGGGGGGGTTAGCTCAGACACCATATATTTT
TRBV6-6	.	TRBJ2-2	.	CASSTLTGTGELFF	TGTGCCAGCAGTACCCTTACCGGGACAGGGGAGCTGTTTTTT
TRBV25-1	.	TRBJ2-2	.	CASSELVFANTGELFF	TGTGCCAGCAGTGAATTGGTTTTCGCGAACACCGGGGAGCTGTTTTTT
TRBV7-6	.	TRBJ2-1	.	CASRGATANEQFF	TGTGCCAGCCGGGGGGCCACAGCCAATGAGCAGTTCTTC
TRBV5-5	.	TRBJ1-1	.	CASSFRDSHTEAFF	TGTGCCAGCAGCTTTAGGGACTCACACACTGAAGCTTTCTTT
TRBV14	.	TRBJ2-2	.	CASSQEIWAGELFF	TGTGCCAGCAGCCAAGAAATCTGGGCCGGGGAGCTGTTTTTT
TRBV28	.	TRBJ1-1	.	CASSTGYNTEAFF	TGTGCCAGCAGCACAGGGTACAACACTGAAGCTTTCTTT
TRBV6-6	.	TRBJ2-6	.	CASSRLTGANVLTF	TGTGCCAGCAGTAGGCTGACTGGGGCCAACGTCCTGACTTTC
TRBV28	.	TRBJ1-2	.	CASSLLDGLYNYGYTF	TGTGCCAGCAGTTTACTGGACGGGCTCTACAACTATGGCTACACCTTC
TRBV27	.	TRBJ2-7	TRBD1	CASSLGSGGVEQYF	TGTGCCAGCAGTTTAGGGTCAGGGGGCGTCGAGCAGTACTTC
TRBV5-5	few	TRBJ2-7	TRBD1	CASSRDSTTYEQYF	TGTGCCAGCAGCCGGGACAGTACGACCTACGAGCAGTACTTC
TRBV6-5	few	TRBJ2-3	.	CASSYFGGNTDTQYF	TGTGCCAGCAGTTACTTCGGCGGGAACACAGATACGCAGTATTTT
TRBV7-8	.	TRBJ2-3	.	CASSLGQVADTQYF	TGTGCCAGCAGCTTAGGGCAGGTGGCAGATACGCAGTATTTT
TRBV5-1	.	TRBJ2-3	TRBD1	CASSPNGQGPDTQYF	TGCGCCAGCAGCCCTAATGGACAGGGGCCAGATACGCAGTATTTT
TRBV7-2	few	TRBJ2-7	.	CASSFSAQQEQYF	TGTGCCAGCAGCTTCTCGGCCCAACAGGAGCAGTACTTC
TRBV15	.	TRBJ1-1	.	CATSKGDTEAFF	TGTGCCACCAGTAAGGGAGACACTGAAGCTTTCTTT
TRBV2	.	TRBJ2-5	.	CASSVGQKVQETQYF	TGTGCCAGCAGTGTGGGGCAGAAAGTCCAAGAGACCCAGTACTTC
TRBV18	few	TRBJ2-1	.	CASSSLRLDSYNEQFF	TGTGCCAGCTCATCCCTCCGGTTGGATTCCTACAATGAGCAGTTCTTC
TRBV4-1	few	TRBJ1-5	.	CASSQGPGQPQHF	TGCGCCAGCAGCCAAGGCCCAGGGCAGCCCCAGCATTTT
TRBV14	.	TRBJ2-1	.	CASSRGTYNEQFF	TGTGCCAGCAGCCGCGGGACATACAATGAGCAGTTCTTC
TRBV6-4	.	TRBJ2-4	.	CASSAPAKNIQYF	TGTGCCAGCAGTGCCCCGGCCAAAAACATTCAGTACTTC
TRBV28	.	TRBJ2-1	.	CASSSPDGRVEQFF	TGTGCCAGCAGTTCTCCCGACGGCCGGGTCGAGCAGTTCTTC
TRBV7-3	.	TRBJ2-2	.	CASSLGSSTGELFF	TGTGCCAGCAGCCTCGGGAGTTCAACCGGGGAGCTGTTTTTT
TRBV11-2	.	TRBJ2-6	TRBD2	CASSYMRGSRSGANVLTF	TGTGCCAGCAGCTACATGCGGGGGTCAAGGTCTGGGGCCAACGTCCTGACTTTC
TRBV7-9	.	TRBJ1-5	.	CASSNGNQPQHF	TGTGCCAGCAGCAACGGGAATCAGCCCCAGCATTTT
TRBV30	.	TRBJ2-7	.	CAWSVMGTYEQYF	TGTGCCTGGAGTGTTATGGGAACCTACGAGCAGTACTTC
TRBV19	few	TRBJ1-5	.	CAGGKGNQPQHF	TGTGCCGGCGGGAAGGGCAATCAGCCCCAGCATTTT
TRBV29-1	.	TRBJ1-1	TRBD1	CSARQGNTEAFF	TGCAGCGCCCGACAGGGAAACACTGAAGCTTTCTTT
TRBV6-1	.	TRBJ2-7	.	CASRMSYEQYF	TGTGCCAGCAGAATGTCCTACGAGCAGTACTTC
TRBV6-1	.	TRBJ1-6	.	CASSEAQGRGNSPLHF	TGTGCCAGCAGTGAAGCCCAGGGTCGAGGTAATTCACCCCTCCACTTT
TRBV14	once	TRBJ2-7	.	CASSQDEALPYEQYF	TGTGCCAGCAGCCAAGATGAGGCCTTACCCTACGAGCAGTACTTC
TRBV30	.	TRBJ2-2	.	CAWSGVNTGELFF	TGTGCCTGGAGTGGCGTGAACACCGGGGAGCTGTTTTTT
TRBV25-1	.	TRBJ1-1	.	CASSGGAGSGEAFF	TGTGCCAGCAGTGGTGGGGCGGGCAGCGGTGAAGCTTTCTTT
TRBV9	.	TRBJ2-3	TRBD1	CASTFDRGDTDTQYF	TGTGCCAGCACGTTCGACAGGGGAGACACAGATACGCAGTATTTT
TRBV27	once	TRBJ2-5	TRBD1	CASKQSWAGGGWETQYF	TGTGCCAGCAAACAATCGTGGGCAGGGGGTGGATGGGAGACCCAGTACTTC
TRBV2	few	TRBJ1-5	.	CASTGDNQPQHF	TGTGCCAGCACAGGGGACAATCAGCCCCAGCATTTT
TRBV15	.	TRBJ1-5	.	CATSMDGVSNQPQHF	TGTGCCACCAGCATGGACGGCGTTAGCAATCAGCCCCAGCATTTT
TRBV5-1	.	TRBJ2-5	TRBD1	CASSEGTGETQYF	TGCGCCAGCAGCGAGGGGACAGGGGAGACCCAGTACTTC
TRBV30	few	TRBJ2-7	.	CAWSISYEQYF	TGTGCCTGGAGTATTTCCTACGAGCAGTACTTC
TRBV5-1	.	TRBJ1-2	TRBD1	CASSLKGQAPGHGYTF	TGCGCCAGCAGCTTGAAAGGACAGGCCCCTGGCCATGGCTACACCTTC
TRBV5-6	.	TRBJ2-5	.	CASSLGGRGGETQYF	TGTGCCAGCAGCTTGGGGGGCAGGGGGGGTGAGACCCAGTACTTC
TRBV5-5	.	TRBJ2-2	TRBD1	CASSLASTGKYTGELFF	TGTGCCAGCAGCTTGGCATCGACAGGGAAATACACCGGGGAGCTGTTTTTT
TRBV6-4	.	TRBJ2-1	.	CASSETGGLYNEQFF	TGTGCCAGCAGTGAGACCGGGGGCCTTTACAATGAGCAGTTCTTC
TRBV7-9	.	TRBJ2-7	.	CASSFGVYEQYF	TGTGCCAGCAGCTTTGGCGTCTACGAGCAGTACTTC
TRBV25-1	.	TRBJ1-6	TRBD1	CASSPWRTGPNSPLHF	TGTGCCAGCAGTCCATGGCGGACAGGGCCTAATTCACCCCTCCACTTT
TRBV7-2	.	TRBJ2-7	TRBD2	CASTRGTSSYEQYF	TGTGCCAGCACTCGTGGGACTAGCTCCTACGAGCAGTACTTC
TRBV5-1	.	TRBJ1-2	TRBD1	CASSLGQGAVYGYTF	TGCGCCAGCAGCCTAGGACAGGGGGCGGTTTATGGCTACACCTTC
TRBV9	.	TRBJ1-3	.	CASSAGTAGNTIYF	TGTGCCAGCAGCGCCGGGACGGCTGGAAACACCATATATTTT
TRBV15	.	TRBJ2-2	TRBD2	CATSATSGSNTGELFF	TGTGCCACCAGCGCCACTAGCGGTTCGAACACCGGGGAGCTGTTTTTT
TRBV6-5	few	TRBJ2-5	.	CASSYSGADQETQYF	TGTGCCAGCAGTTACTCGGGTGCAGACCAAGAGACCCAGTACTTC
TRBV7-6	once	TRBJ1-5	TRBD1	CASSLAAGGINQPQHF	TGTGCCAGCAGCTTAGCAGCAGGGGGTATCAATCAGCCCCAGCATTTT
TRBV5-5	.	TRBJ1-2	TRBD1	CASSSRTGTNYGYTF	TGTGCCAGCAGCTCAAGGACAGGGACTAACTATGGCTACACCTTC